The rows below give T cell receptor beta chains drawn from one sample of a study of T cell changes during pregnancy in multiple sclerosis. Repertoires were generated with immunoSEQ multiplex PCR, while TCRdb's copy carries only in-frame clones and drops some. The table lists about 20,000 clones, 70% to 90% of them singletons. This sample comprised CD8+ T cells from peripheral blood mononuclear cells, obtained after pregnancy. The receptors come from a female donor in good health, enrolled as a control in a pregnancy study. The CDR3 runs from the conserved cysteine through the conserved F or W. A D gene is named only where the DNA matches it firmly. Where a row states a size, it is once, few, many or the class of an expanded clone; other rows omit it.

>.|TRBV7-9|TRBD1|TRBJ2-7|16
TGTGCCAGCAGCTCACGCACGGGACAGGGAGAGTACGAGCAGTACTTC
CASSSRTGQGEYEQYF
>.|TRBV4-2|TRBD2|TRBJ2-3|16
TGTGCCAGCAGCCAAGATATTAGCGGGGTCACAGATACGCAGTATTTT
CASSQDISGVTDTQYF
>medium-sized|TRBV9|.|TRBJ1-2|15
TGTGCCAGCGGGAGGAGTTACTCAACGAACTATGGCTACACCTTC
CASGRSYSTNYGYTF
>once|TRBV15|TRBD1|TRBJ1-1|20
TGTGCCACCAGCAGATTACAGGGGCCAAGGGAGGCACTGGATCAGAATGAAGCTTTCTTT
CATSRLQGPREALDQNEAFF
>.|TRBV13|TRBD2|TRBJ2-7|15
TGTGCCAGCAGCCTCGGGACTAGCGGGGGCTACGAGCAGTACTTC
CASSLGTSGGYEQYF
>few|TRBV2|.|TRBJ2-7|13
TGTGCCAGCAGTGAATTCTTAGCCTACGAGCAGTACTTC
CASSEFLAYEQYF
>once|TRBV9|.|TRBJ2-7|15
TGTGCCAGCACGCCAGGGTCCCTATCTACAGGCGAGCAGTACTTC
CASTPGSLSTGEQYF
>few|TRBV27|TRBD2|TRBJ2-3|13
TGTGCCAGCAGATTAGCGGGGTCAGATACGCAGTATTTT
CASRLAGSDTQYF
>once|TRBV5-6|.|TRBJ1-1|15
TGTGCCAGCAGCCGAGGACAGCACGCGAACACTGAAGCTTTCTTT
CASSRGQHANTEAFF
>.|TRBV30|.|TRBJ2-2|14
TGTGCCTGGAGTGTCCTCGGAGGGGCCGGGGAGCTGTTTTTT
CAWSVLGGAGELFF
>.|TRBV10-3|TRBD2|TRBJ2-1|16
TGTGCCATCATGGGACAGGGGACTAGCGGGAGCTATGAGCAGTTCTTC
CAIMGQGTSGSYEQFF
>.|TRBV27|.|TRBJ2-1|13
TGTGCCAGCAGTTTCGCGTCGTTCAATGAGCAGTTCTTC
CASSFASFNEQFF
>.|TRBV10-2|TRBD1|TRBJ2-7|14
TGCGCCAGCAGTGGGTACACAGGGGCCTACGAGCAGTACTTC
CASSGYTGAYEQYF
>.|TRBV5-1|.|TRBJ1-1|11
TGCGCCAGCAGATTAAACACTGAAGCTTTCTTT
CASRLNTEAFF
>.|TRBV4-3|.|TRBJ2-3|17
TGCGCCAGCAGCCAGGCTGCGCGGGGCGATCCGGGAGATACGCAGTATTTT
CASSQAARGDPGDTQYF
>.|TRBV19|.|TRBJ1-5|14
TGTGCCAGTAGTATACGGGACACCAATCAGCCCCAGCATTTT
CASSIRDTNQPQHF
>.|TRBV4-3|.|TRBJ2-1|15
TGCGCCAGCAGCCAAGGAAGGAGCTCCTACAATGAGCAGTTCTTC
CASSQGRSSYNEQFF
>.|TRBV7-9|.|TRBJ1-1|12
TGTGCCAGCCTAGCGACCAACACTGAAGCTTTCTTT
CASLATNTEAFF
>medium-sized|TRBV4-3|.|TRBJ1-2|19
TGCGCCAGCAGCCAAGATGATGAATCCGGGGTAAATCTCCCCTATGGCTACACCTTC
CASSQDDESGVNLPYGYTF
>.|TRBV4-2|TRBD2|TRBJ2-1|17
TGTGCCAGCAGCCAAGATGCCAGTAGCGGGAGTTACAATGAGCAGTTCTTC
CASSQDASSGSYNEQFF
>.|TRBV19|TRBD1|TRBJ2-7|14
TGTGCCAGTAGTATGGGACAGGGGGCCTACGAGCAGTACTTC
CASSMGQGAYEQYF
>.|TRBV27|.|TRBJ1-1|14
TGTGCCAGCAGCGCCTTGGACAGACTCACTGAAGCTTTCTTT
CASSALDRLTEAFF
>.|TRBV11-1|TRBD2|TRBJ2-1|15
TGTGCCAGCAGCTCGAGGACTAGCGGGAACGTGTTCCCGTTCTTC
CASSSRTSGNVFPFF
>.|TRBV2|TRBD1|TRBJ1-5|18
TGTGCCAGCAGTTGGGACAGGGAAGCATCTGGTAGCAATCAGCCCCAGCATTTT
CASSWDREASGSNQPQHF
>once|TRBV6-1|TRBD1|TRBJ1-4|14
TGTGCCAGCAGGGGACAGGGGGCACGGGAAAAACTGTTTTTT
CASRGQGAREKLFF
>.|TRBV10-3|TRBD1|TRBJ2-7|15
TGTGCCATCACCCCGGGACAGGGAAAGGACTACGAGCAGTACTTC
CAITPGQGKDYEQYF
>once|TRBV6-5|.|TRBJ1-2|14
TGTGCCAGCAGTTACGGGGAAGGGGTGTATGGCTACACCTTC
CASSYGEGVYGYTF
>.|TRBV13|TRBD1|TRBJ2-1|18
TGTGCCAGCAGCTTAGGCGGGGGCAGGGGGCGCCCCTACAATGAGCAGTTCTTC
CASSLGGGRGRPYNEQFF
>.|TRBV30|TRBD1|TRBJ2-7|12
TGTGCCTGGAGTGTAGTGACAGGGGGTCAGTACTTC
CAWSVVTGGQYF
>.|TRBV5-6|.|TRBJ2-4|18
TGTGCCAGCAGCCGCACACAGGGAGGGGACTGGGCCAAAAACATTCAGTACTTC
CASSRTQGGDWAKNIQYF
>.|TRBV7-6|.|TRBJ1-1|15
TGTGCCAGCAGCTTACCCCCGCGGGAAAACACTGAAGCTTTCTTT
CASSLPPRENTEAFF
>once|TRBV4-3|.|TRBJ2-7|15
TGCGCCAGCAGCCAAAATTCTTTCGGGACCTACGAGCAGTACTTC
CASSQNSFGTYEQYF
>.|TRBV25-1|.|TRBJ1-1|12
TGTGCCAGCAGGCAGGGACTCACTGAAGCTTTCTTT
CASRQGLTEAFF
>.|TRBV2|.|TRBJ1-4|15
TGTGCCAGCAGTGAGGGACTCCCTGGCGGGGAAAAACTGTTTTTT
CASSEGLPGGEKLFF
>.|TRBV7-9|TRBD2|TRBJ2-1|15
TGTGCCAGCAGCCTACCGGGACTAAATCAAAATGAGCAGTTCTTC
CASSLPGLNQNEQFF
>.|TRBV4-2|TRBD1|TRBJ1-5|16
TGTGCCAGCAGCTCAGCAGGGGGCTCTAGCAATCAGCCCCAGCATTTT
CASSSAGGSSNQPQHF
>.|TRBV30|.|TRBJ2-5|13
TGTGCCTGGAGTGTAGACTCGCAAGAGACCCAGTACTTC
CAWSVDSQETQYF
>.|TRBV27|TRBD1|TRBJ1-2|13
TGTGCCAGCAGTTTAACCCCCAGGGGGGGCTACACCTTC
CASSLTPRGGYTF
>once|TRBV7-9|.|TRBJ1-1|11
TGTGCCAGCAGCGGGGGACTGGAAGCTTTCTTT
CASSGGLEAFF
>.|TRBV6-5|TRBD1|TRBJ1-1|15
TGTGCCAGCAGTTCGGGACAGGGGGATTTCGCTGAAGCTTTCTTT
CASSSGQGDFAEAFF
>once|TRBV29-1|.|TRBJ2-5|13
TGCAGCGTTGAACTAGTGGGGGGAGAGACCCAGTACTTC
CSVELVGGETQYF
>.|TRBV7-9|TRBD2|TRBJ2-1|19
TGTGCCAGCAGCGACCCGGGACTAGCGGGGGTTATCTCCTACAATGAGCAGTTCTTC
CASSDPGLAGVISYNEQFF
>few|TRBV7-2|.|TRBJ1-1|13
TGTGCCAGCAGCTTTTGGCAGGGCGCTGAAGCTTTCTTT
CASSFWQGAEAFF
>.|TRBV9|TRBD2|TRBJ2-5|16
TGTGCCAGCAGCGTAGGGGGTAGCGGGGGGGAAGAGACCCAGTACTTC
CASSVGGSGGEETQYF
>.|TRBV30|.|TRBJ1-2|14
TGTGCCTGGAGTGTAGGGGTGGGGGGCTATGGCTACACCTTC
CAWSVGVGGYGYTF
>.|TRBV6-5|.|TRBJ1-4|14
TGTGCCAGCGATTTACCAGCAACTAATGAAAAACTGTTTTTT
CASDLPATNEKLFF